This T cell receptor (beta chain) is from a study of T cell changes during pregnancy in multiple sclerosis. TCRdb keeps only in-frame clones here, not all; method: immunoSEQ multiplex PCR. Of around 57,000 clones in the sample, 70% to 90% are singletons; the top ten hold 2% to 3%. The CDR3 totals 12 residues. The V and J ends lost 2 bases and 5 bases respectively, with 9 bases between them. Germline CDR1 reads GTSNPN; CDR2 reads SVGIG (reference sequence). About this clone itself: Distinct nucleotide sequences in the sample also encode this CDR3.

Sequencing used peripheral blood, obtained in the first trimester of pregnancy. This chain joins TRBV30 and TRBJ2-5, with D unclear. This TCR was recovered from a female donor with multiple sclerosis, enrolled in a pregnancy study. CDR3 in DNA: TGTGCCTGGAGTAGGTCCGGGGAGACCCAGTACTTC. Protein: CAWSRSGETQYF.